The clone carrying this T cell receptor (beta chain) was observed once. This sample is drawn from a study of blood T cell repertoires in COVID-19. Study as a whole: From T cells, B-cell-depleted T cells, or PBMCs came the material, which was cDNA or gDNA.

The method was immunoSEQ multiplex PCR; TCRdb's version includes in-frame clones alone and lacks a portion of them. Of 140,000 to 150,000 clones listed, roughly 89% are singletons. This CDR3 has 13 amino acids. CDR1 LNHDA and CDR2 SQIVND come from the germline V gene (reference sequence). Trimming shortened V by 6 bases and J by 2 bases, and 11 bases separated the two germline ends. People in the exposed group encountered a COVID-19 case within 2 weeks before entering the study. This receptor was identified in a woman aged 45-60 years who had been exposed to COVID-19. J is TRBJ2-7 and V is TRBV19, with a weak D call TRBD2 (6 bases). Sequenced material: PBMCs or T cells enriched from blood (not recorded which). The CDR3 nucleotides are TGTGCCAGTAGCTACGGGGGACCCTACGAGCAGTACTTC. Encoded protein: CASSYGGPYEQYF. Full variable domain (rest looked up from reference TRBV19 and TRBJ2-7): DGGITQSPKYLFRKEGQNVTLSCEQNLNHDAMYWYRQDPGQGLRLIYYSQIVNDFQKGDIAEGYSVSREKKESFPLTVTSAQKNPTAFYLCASSYGGPYEQYFGPGTRLTVT.